Listed below are T cell receptor beta chains from one sample, sequenced in a study of blood T cell repertoires in COVID-19. Some clones are missing from TCRdb's copy, which holds only in-frame ones; the method was immunoSEQ multiplex PCR. The data hold about 58,000 clones, with about 85% observed a single time. Sequencing was done on a sample of peripheral blood. Receptors were obtained from a woman aged 70 to 79 with active COVID-19. Each CDR3 is given with its conserved first and last residue. D genes are given only for firm matches. Some rows mark clone size as missing; the rest say once, few, many or name a class of expanded clone.

j_call	d_call	clone_size	v_call	cdr3_nt	cdr3_aa
TRBJ1-1	-	-	TRBV5-4	TGTGCCAGCAGCTTGGAGAGGAGTGCAGGGAAAACTGAAGCTTTCTTT	CASSLERSAGKTEAFF
TRBJ2-6	-	-	TRBV2	TGTGCCTCGTCTGTGAAGCTTTCTGGGGCCAACGTCCTGACTTTC	CASSVKLSGANVLTF
TRBJ2-7	-	-	TRBV19	TGTGCCAGTAGTCCAGGGGTCTACGAGCAGTACTTC	CASSPGVYEQYF
TRBJ1-2	TRBD1	-	TRBV5-6	TGTGCCAGCAGCTGGTCCGGCAACAGGGGGACATATGGCTACACCTTC	CASSWSGNRGTYGYTF
TRBJ2-1	TRBD2	-	TRBV11-2	TGTGCCAGCAGCGAAATAGCGGGAGTGGAGAATGAGCAGTTCTTC	CASSEIAGVENEQFF
TRBJ1-1	-	-	TRBV25-1	TGTGCCAGCAGTGAGCACAGGGTTGGACCTGAAGCTTTCTTT	CASSEHRVGPEAFF
TRBJ2-1	TRBD2	-	TRBV18	TGTGCCAGCTCAGGCCTAGCGGGAGAGCTTGGTGAGCAGTTCTTC	CASSGLAGELGEQFF
TRBJ1-3	-	-	TRBV2	TGTGCCAGCAGTGTGGAGGGATTCCTGGCTGGAAACACCATATATTTT	CASSVEGFLAGNTIYF
TRBJ2-5	TRBD1	-	TRBV6-5	TGTGCCAGCAGTCCGGGACAGGGTTCAGAGACCCAGTACTTC	CASSPGQGSETQYF
TRBJ2-7	TRBD2	-	TRBV20-1	TGCAGTGCTAGTAGTGACAGCGGGAGGACCTCCGAGCAGTACTTC	CSASSDSGRTSEQYF
TRBJ2-4	TRBD2	-	TRBV30	TGTGCCTGGAGTGATTCCCAGCTAGCGGGGGGGAGGAACATTCAGTACTTC	CAWSDSQLAGGRNIQYF
TRBJ1-1	TRBD1	-	TRBV2	TGTGCCAGCGCCCGGACAGGAAACACTGAAGCTTTCTTT	CASARTGNTEAFF
TRBJ1-2	-	-	TRBV19	TGTGCCAGTAAAACAGTCCCAAACTATGGCTACACCTTC	CASKTVPNYGYTF
TRBJ1-5	TRBD1	-	TRBV19	TGTGCCAGTAGTATGACCCCGGGACAGAGGAATCAGCCCCAGCATTTT	CASSMTPGQRNQPQHF
TRBJ1-1	-	-	TRBV6-2/TRBV6-3	TGTGCCAGCAGTTATGAGGCGGGCACTGAAGCTTTCTTT	CASSYEAGTEAFF
TRBJ2-7	-	-	TRBV19	TGTGCCAGTAGCCCTGGGGGCGGGCCATCCTACGAGCAGTACTTC	CASSPGGGPSYEQYF
TRBJ2-7	TRBD2	-	TRBV10-3	TGTGCCACTAGGACTAGCGGGAACGAGCAGTACTTC	CATRTSGNEQYF
TRBJ2-5	TRBD2	-	TRBV7-9	TGTGCCAGCAGCGGTTTCCCCTCTTGGCGGGAGGGCCTCGAGACCCAGTACTTC	CASSGFPSWREGLETQYF
TRBJ2-6	TRBD1	-	TRBV13	TGTGCCAGCAGCTTACGGACAGGGGGGAGTGGGGCCAACGTCCTGACTTTC	CASSLRTGGSGANVLTF
TRBJ2-7	-	-	TRBV13	TGTGCCAGCAGCTTAGGCCAGACAGGATTCTACGAGCAGTACTTC	CASSLGQTGFYEQYF
TRBJ2-6	-	-	TRBV5-4	TGTGCCAGCAGCTTGGTAACACCCGAAAAAGTGTCTGGGGCCAACGTCCTGACTTTC	CASSLVTPEKVSGANVLTF
TRBJ2-7	TRBD1	few	TRBV3-1/TRBV3-2	TGTGCCAGCAGCCAGACAGGGGGGAAGTACTTC	CASSQTGGKYF
TRBJ1-2	TRBD1	-	TRBV28	TGTGCCAGCAGTTTTGAGGACAGGGTCTATGGCTACACCTTC	CASSFEDRVYGYTF
TRBJ2-7	TRBD2	-	TRBV3-1/TRBV3-2	TGTGCCAGCAGCCCACGGACTAGGTCCTACGAGCAGTACTTC	CASSPRTRSYEQYF
TRBJ1-5	TRBD1	-	TRBV15	TGTGCCACCAGCTCCTGGACAGGGGACAATCAGCCCCAGCATTTT	CATSSWTGDNQPQHF
TRBJ1-6	TRBD1	-	TRBV10-3	TGTGCCATCGGTCGGCCAGGGGGTTTACCCCTCCACTTT	CAIGRPGGLPLHF
TRBJ1-5	-	-	TRBV15	TGTGCCACCAGCAGGGTCAGAAAACAGGGAGCTCAGCCCCAGCATTTT	CATSRVRKQGAQPQHF
TRBJ1-1	-	-	TRBV27	TGTGCCAGCAGTTTATTTCGGACGGGGTCTGAAGCTTTCTTT	CASSLFRTGSEAFF
TRBJ2-3	TRBD2	-	TRBV5-1	TGCGCCAGCAGCTTGTCGCGGGAGGCCCGCACAGATACGCAGTATTTT	CASSLSREARTDTQYF
TRBJ1-1	-	-	TRBV28	TGTGCCAGCAGTTTAGTAGGGACCAAACAGGGAAGGAGGACTGAAGCTTTCTTT	CASSLVGTKQGRRTEAFF
TRBJ2-6	-	-	TRBV4-2	TGTGCCAGCAGCCAAGATGGGCAGTCTGGGGCCAACGTCCTGACTTTC	CASSQDGQSGANVLTF
TRBJ2-6	TRBD1	once	TRBV23-1	TGCGCCAGCAGTCAATCCGGAACAGGGGCAACCTCTGGGGCCAACGTCCTGACTTTC	CASSQSGTGATSGANVLTF
TRBJ1-5	-	-	TRBV7-8	TGTGCCAGCAGCCCCCAGCGGGGCGGACGTAATCAGCCCCAGCATTTT	CASSPQRGGRNQPQHF
TRBJ2-7	TRBD1	few	TRBV19	TGTGCCAGTAGCAAACGAAGCCGGGACAGGGGATTGAGGGAGCAGTACTTC	CASSKRSRDRGLREQYF
TRBJ2-7	TRBD1	-	TRBV6-6	TGTGCCAGCAGCCCCCGGACAGGTACCCGCGAGCAGTACTTC	CASSPRTGTREQYF
TRBJ1-2	-	-	TRBV10-3	TGTGCCATCAGTGAGTCGCTGGGCAACTATGGCTACACCTTC	CAISESLGNYGYTF
TRBJ2-1	TRBD1	-	TRBV7-9	TGTGCCAGCAGCTTAGCTCGGGACAGGATCAATGAGCAGTTCTTC	CASSLARDRINEQFF
TRBJ1-3	-	few	TRBV29-1	TGCAGCGCCCTCGACACGTCGCTCTCTGGAAACACCATATATTTT	CSALDTSLSGNTIYF
TRBJ2-1	-	-	TRBV12-3/TRBV12-4	TGTGCCAGCAGTTTAGCCTCGGACTCCGCGGAGTTCTTC	CASSLASDSAEFF
TRBJ2-7	-	-	TRBV6-1	TGTGCCAGCAGTGAAGAAGGGGCCAAATACTTC	CASSEEGAKYF
TRBJ1-3	-	-	TRBV5-1	TGCGCCAGCCGCCAGGGGACGGTCTCTGGAAACACCATATATTTT	CASRQGTVSGNTIYF
TRBJ2-3	-	-	TRBV30	TGTGCCTGGGGTACTTGGAGCACAGATACGCAGTATTTT	CAWGTWSTDTQYF
TRBJ2-5	-	-	TRBV5-1	TGCGCCAGCGGGGGGGCCTCCGGGTTCCAAGAGACCCAGTACTTC	CASGGASGFQETQYF
TRBJ2-1	-	-	TRBV11-3	TGTGCCAGCAGCATAGGGTTCTCGAACAGACACAATGAGCAGTTCTTC	CASSIGFSNRHNEQFF
TRBJ1-5	TRBD1	-	TRBV2	TGTGCCAGCAGCCTCGACAGGGACAATCAGCCCCAGCATTTT	CASSLDRDNQPQHF
TRBJ2-2	-	once	TRBV6-5	TGTGCCAGCAGCCTTCTTGGAGATGCCGGGGAGCTGTTTTTT	CASSLLGDAGELFF
TRBJ2-3	-	-	TRBV6-2/TRBV6-3	TGTGCCAGCAGCCCTACTTCGACTAGTGCTACAGATACGCAGTATTTT	CASSPTSTSATDTQYF
TRBJ2-2	TRBD2	-	TRBV24-1	TGTGCCACCAGTGCTTTGACTAGCTTAAACACCGGGGAGCTGTTTTTT	CATSALTSLNTGELFF
TRBJ2-1	-	few	TRBV6-5	TGTGCCAGCCGCTCTAGCAGTAATGAGCAGTTCTTC	CASRSSSNEQFF
TRBJ2-5	-	-	TRBV7-9	TGTGCCAGCAGCTTCTCTCTAGTAGTCGGGGAGACCCAGTACTTC	CASSFSLVVGETQYF
TRBJ2-7	-	-	TRBV7-2	TGTGCCAGCAGCTTAGTTGCCAATGAGTACGAGCAGTACTTC	CASSLVANEYEQYF
TRBJ1-5	-	-	TRBV12-5	TGTGCTAGTGGACATAGCAATCAGCCCCAGCATTTT	CASGHSNQPQHF
TRBJ1-3	-	-	TRBV13	TGTGCCAGCAGCTTAGGCGGTCGGGTCGGCGCTGGAAACACCATATATTTT	CASSLGGRVGAGNTIYF
TRBJ2-7	TRBD2	-	TRBV28	TGTGCCAGCAGTGGGACTAGCGGGATCCCATTCTACGAGCAGTACTTC	CASSGTSGIPFYEQYF
TRBJ1-2	TRBD1	-	TRBV7-8	TGTGCCAGCAGCCTATTCTTACAGGGGGCAGTGGATGGCTACACCTTC	CASSLFLQGAVDGYTF
TRBJ1-5	TRBD1	-	TRBV19	TGTGCCAGTAGTATGGTGACAGGGAGAAATCAGCCCCAGCATTTT	CASSMVTGRNQPQHF
TRBJ2-1	TRBD2	-	TRBV7-9	TGTGCCAGCCGTTACTCTAGCGGGAGGTTTAGTGAGCAGTTCTTC	CASRYSSGRFSEQFF
TRBJ2-2	TRBD2	few	TRBV4-1	TGCGCCAGCAGCCAAGTGGAGGGAGGGAGCACCGGGGAGCTGTTTTTT	CASSQVEGGSTGELFF
TRBJ2-3	TRBD1	once	TRBV24-1	TGTGCCACCAGTACGATACAGGGGACCAGTAGTACGCAGTATTTT	CATSTIQGTSSTQYF